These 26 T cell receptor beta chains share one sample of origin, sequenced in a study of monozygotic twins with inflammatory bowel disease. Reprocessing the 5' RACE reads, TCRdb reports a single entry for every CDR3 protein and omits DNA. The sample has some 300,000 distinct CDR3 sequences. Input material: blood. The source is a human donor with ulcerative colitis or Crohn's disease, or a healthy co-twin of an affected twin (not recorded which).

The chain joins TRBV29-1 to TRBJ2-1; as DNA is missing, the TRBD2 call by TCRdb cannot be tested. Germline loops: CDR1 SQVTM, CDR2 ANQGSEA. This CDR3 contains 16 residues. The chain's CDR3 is CSVEMVDLAFRNEQFF.

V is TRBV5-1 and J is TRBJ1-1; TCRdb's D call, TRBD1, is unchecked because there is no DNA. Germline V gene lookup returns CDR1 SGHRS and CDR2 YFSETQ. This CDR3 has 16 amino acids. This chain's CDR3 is CASSFSSTGRGTEAFF.

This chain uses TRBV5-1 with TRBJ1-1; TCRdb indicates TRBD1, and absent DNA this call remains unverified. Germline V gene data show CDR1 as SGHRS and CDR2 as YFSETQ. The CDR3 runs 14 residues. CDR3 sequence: CASSPPRGHTEAFF.

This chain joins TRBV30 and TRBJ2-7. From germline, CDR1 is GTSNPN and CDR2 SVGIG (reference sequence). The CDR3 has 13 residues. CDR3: CAWTDRDSYEQYF. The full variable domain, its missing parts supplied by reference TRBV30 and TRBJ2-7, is SQTIHQWPATLVQPVGSPLSLECTVEGTSNPNLYWYRQAAGRGLQLLFYSVGIGQISSEVPQNLSASRPQDRQFILSSKKLLLSDSGFYLCAWTDRDSYEQYFGPGTRLTVT.

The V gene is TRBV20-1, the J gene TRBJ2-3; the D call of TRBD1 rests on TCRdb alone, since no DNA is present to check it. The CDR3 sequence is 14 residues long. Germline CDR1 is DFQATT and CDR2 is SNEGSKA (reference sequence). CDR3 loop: CSAPRQGGPDTQYF.

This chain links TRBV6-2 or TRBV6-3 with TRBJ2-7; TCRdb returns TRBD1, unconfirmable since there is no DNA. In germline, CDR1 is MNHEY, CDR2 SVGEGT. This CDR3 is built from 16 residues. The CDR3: CASSYPGQVGKYEQYF.

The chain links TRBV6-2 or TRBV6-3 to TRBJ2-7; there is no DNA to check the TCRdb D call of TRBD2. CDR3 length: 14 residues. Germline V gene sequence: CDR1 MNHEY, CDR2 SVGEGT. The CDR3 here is CASSRTSGSNEQYF.

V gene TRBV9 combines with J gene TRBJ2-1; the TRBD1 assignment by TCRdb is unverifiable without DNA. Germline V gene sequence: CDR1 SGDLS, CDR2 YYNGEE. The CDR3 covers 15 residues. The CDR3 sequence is CASSVTRALGNEQFF.

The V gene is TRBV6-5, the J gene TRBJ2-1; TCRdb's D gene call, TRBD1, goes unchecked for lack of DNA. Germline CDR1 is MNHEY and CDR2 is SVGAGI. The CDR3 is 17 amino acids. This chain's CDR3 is CASSYARRVTSYNEQFF.

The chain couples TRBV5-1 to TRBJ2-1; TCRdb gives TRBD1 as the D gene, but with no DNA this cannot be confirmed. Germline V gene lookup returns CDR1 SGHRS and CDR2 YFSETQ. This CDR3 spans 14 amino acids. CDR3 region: CASSLGRIPDEQFF. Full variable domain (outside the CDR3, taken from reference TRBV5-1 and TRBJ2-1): KAGVTQTPRYLIKTRGQQVTLSCSPISGHRSVSWYQQTPGQGLQFLFEYFSETQRNKGNFPGRFSGRQFSNSRSEMNVSTLELGDSALYLCASSLGRIPDEQFFGPGTRLTVL.

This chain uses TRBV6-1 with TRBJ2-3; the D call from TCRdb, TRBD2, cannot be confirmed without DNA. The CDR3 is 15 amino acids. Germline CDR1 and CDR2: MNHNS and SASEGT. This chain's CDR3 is CASSTTSVGADTQYF.

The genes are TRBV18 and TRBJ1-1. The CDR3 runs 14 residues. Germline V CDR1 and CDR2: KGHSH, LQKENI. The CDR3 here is CASSLQLGNTEAFF.

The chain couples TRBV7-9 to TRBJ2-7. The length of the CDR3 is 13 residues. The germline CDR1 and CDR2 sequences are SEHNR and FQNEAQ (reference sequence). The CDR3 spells CASSLDPQNEQYF.

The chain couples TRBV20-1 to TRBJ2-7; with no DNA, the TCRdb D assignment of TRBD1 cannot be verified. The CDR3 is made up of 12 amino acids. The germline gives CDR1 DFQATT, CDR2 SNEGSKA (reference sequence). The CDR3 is CSAPDNRYEQHF.

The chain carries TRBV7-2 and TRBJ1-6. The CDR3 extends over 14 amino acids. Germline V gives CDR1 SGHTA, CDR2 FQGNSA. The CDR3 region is CASSLVKGNSPLHF. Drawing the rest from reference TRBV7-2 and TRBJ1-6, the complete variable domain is GAGVSQSPSNKVTEKGKDVELRCDPISGHTALYWYRQSLGQGLEFLIYFQGNSAPDKSGLPSDRFSAERTGGSVSTLTIQRTQQEDSAVYLCASSLVKGNSPLHFGNGTRLTVT.

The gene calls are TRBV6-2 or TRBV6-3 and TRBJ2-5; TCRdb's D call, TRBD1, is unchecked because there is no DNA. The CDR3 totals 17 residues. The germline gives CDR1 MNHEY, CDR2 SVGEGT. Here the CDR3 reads CASSYEGPAPEEETQYF.

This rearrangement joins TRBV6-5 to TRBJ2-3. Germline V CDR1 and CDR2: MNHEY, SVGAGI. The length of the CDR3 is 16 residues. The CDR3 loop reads CASSYENTRISDTQYF.

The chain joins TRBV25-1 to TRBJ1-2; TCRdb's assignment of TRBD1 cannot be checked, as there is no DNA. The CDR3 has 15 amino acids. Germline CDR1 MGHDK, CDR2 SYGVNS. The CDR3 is CASSDEAGYLRSYTF.

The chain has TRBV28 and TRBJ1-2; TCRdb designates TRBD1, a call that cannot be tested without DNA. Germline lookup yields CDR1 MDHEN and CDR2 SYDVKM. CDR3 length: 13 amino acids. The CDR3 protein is CASSWTDNYGYTF.

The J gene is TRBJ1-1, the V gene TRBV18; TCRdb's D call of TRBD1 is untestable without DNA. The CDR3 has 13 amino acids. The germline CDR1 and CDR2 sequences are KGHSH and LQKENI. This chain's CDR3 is CASSPQGYAEAFF.

This chain's CDR3 is CASSLTGGASGANVLTF. The chain couples TRBV5-6 to TRBJ2-6; TCRdb gives TRBD1 as the D gene, but with no DNA this cannot be confirmed. This CDR3 comprises 17 residues. Germline V gene lookup returns CDR1 SGHDT and CDR2 YYEEEE.

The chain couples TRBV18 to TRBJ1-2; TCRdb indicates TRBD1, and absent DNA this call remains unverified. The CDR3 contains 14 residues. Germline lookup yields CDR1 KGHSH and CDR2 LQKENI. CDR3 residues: CASSPDRNNYGYTF.

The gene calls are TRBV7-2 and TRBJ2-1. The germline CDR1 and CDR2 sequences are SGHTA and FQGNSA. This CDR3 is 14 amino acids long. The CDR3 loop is CASSLALGVNEQFF.

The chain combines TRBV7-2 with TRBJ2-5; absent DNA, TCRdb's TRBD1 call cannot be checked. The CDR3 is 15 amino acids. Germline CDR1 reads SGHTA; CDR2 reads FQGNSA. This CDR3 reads CASSIGQGDQETQYF.

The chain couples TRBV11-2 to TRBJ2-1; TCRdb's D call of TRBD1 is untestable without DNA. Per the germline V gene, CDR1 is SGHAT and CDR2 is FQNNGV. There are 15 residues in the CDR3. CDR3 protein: CASVWGQGSYNEQFF.

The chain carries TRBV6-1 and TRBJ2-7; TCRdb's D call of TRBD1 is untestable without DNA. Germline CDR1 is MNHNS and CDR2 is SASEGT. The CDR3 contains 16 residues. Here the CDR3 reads CASSEQGAINFYEQYF.